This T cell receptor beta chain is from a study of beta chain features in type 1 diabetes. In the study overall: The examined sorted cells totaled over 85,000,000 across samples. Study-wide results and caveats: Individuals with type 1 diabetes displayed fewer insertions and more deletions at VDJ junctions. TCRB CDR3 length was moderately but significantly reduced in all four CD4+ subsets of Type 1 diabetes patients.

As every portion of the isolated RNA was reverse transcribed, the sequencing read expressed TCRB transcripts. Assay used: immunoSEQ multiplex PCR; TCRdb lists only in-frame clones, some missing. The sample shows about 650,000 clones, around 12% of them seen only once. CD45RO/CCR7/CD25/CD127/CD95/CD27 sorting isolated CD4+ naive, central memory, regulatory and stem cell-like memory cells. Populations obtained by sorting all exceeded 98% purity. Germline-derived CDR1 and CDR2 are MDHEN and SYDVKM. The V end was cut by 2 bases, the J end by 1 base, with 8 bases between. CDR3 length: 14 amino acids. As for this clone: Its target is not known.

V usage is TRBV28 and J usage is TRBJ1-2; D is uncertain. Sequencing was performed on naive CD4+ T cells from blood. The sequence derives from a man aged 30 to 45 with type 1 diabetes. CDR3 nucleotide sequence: TGTGCCAGCAGTTTAAGGCGCAGTAACTATGGCTACACCTTC. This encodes CASSLRRSNYGYTF.